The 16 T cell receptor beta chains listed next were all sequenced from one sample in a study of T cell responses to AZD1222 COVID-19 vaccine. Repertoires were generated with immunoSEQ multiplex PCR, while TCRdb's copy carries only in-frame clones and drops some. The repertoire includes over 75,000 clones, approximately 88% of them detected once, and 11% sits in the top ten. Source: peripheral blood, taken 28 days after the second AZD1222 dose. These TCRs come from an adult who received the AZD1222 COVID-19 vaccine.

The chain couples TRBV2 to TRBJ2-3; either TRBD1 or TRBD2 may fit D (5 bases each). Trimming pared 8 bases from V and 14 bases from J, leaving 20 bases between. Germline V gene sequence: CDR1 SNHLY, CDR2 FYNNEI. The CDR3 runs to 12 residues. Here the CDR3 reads CASQVGVEAGYF. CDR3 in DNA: TGTGCCAGCCAAGTGGGGGTTGAGGCCGGGTATTTT.

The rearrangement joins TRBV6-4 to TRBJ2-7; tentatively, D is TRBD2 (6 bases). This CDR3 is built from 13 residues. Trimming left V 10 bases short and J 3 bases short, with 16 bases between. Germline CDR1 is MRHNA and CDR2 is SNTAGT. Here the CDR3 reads CANGLGGFYEQYF. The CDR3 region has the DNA TGTGCCAACGGGTTGGGAGGCTTCTACGAGCAGTACTTC.

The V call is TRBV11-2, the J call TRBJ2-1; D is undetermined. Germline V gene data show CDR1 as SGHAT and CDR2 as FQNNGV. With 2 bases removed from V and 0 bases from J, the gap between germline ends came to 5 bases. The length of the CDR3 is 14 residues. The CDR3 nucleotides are TGTGCCAGCAGCTTAATAGGCTCCTACAATGAGCAGTTCTTC. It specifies CASSLIGSYNEQFF.

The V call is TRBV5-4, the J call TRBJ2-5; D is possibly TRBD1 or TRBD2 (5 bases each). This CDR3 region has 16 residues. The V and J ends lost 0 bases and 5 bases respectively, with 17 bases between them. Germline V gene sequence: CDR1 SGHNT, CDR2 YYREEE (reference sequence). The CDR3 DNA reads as TGTGCCAGCAGCTTGGCCAAGGGACCCTTGGGGGAGACCCAGTACTTC. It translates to CASSLAKGPLGETQYF.

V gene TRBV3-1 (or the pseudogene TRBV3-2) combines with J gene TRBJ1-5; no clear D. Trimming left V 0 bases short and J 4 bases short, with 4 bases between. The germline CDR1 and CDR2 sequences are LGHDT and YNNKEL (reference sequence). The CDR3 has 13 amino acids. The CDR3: CASSQELNQPQHF. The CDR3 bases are TGTGCCAGCAGCCAAGAACTGAATCAGCCCCAGCATTTT.

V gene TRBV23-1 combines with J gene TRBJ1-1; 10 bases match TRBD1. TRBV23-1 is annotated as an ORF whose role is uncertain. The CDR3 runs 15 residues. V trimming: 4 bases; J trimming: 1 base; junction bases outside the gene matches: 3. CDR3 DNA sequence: TGCGCCAGCAGTCCGAGGACAGGGGGGAACACTGAAGCTTTCTTT. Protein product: CASSPRTGGNTEAFF.

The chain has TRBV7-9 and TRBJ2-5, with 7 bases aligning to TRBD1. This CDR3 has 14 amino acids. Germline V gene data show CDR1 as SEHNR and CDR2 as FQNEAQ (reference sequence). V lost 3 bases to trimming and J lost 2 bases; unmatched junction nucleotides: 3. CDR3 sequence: CASSFRQGQETQYF. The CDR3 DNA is TGTGCCAGCAGCTTTCGACAGGGTCAAGAGACCCAGTACTTC.

The CDR3 spells CASSLVGASNQPQHF. In DNA, the CDR3 is TGCGCCAGCAGCCTGGTTGGGGCGAGCAATCAGCCCCAGCATTTT. The genes are TRBV5-1 and TRBJ1-5, with D perhaps matching TRBD1 (5 bases). CDR3 length: 15 residues. With 4 bases removed from V and 1 base from J, the gap between germline ends came to 12 bases. Germline CDR1 and CDR2: SGHRS and YFSETQ.

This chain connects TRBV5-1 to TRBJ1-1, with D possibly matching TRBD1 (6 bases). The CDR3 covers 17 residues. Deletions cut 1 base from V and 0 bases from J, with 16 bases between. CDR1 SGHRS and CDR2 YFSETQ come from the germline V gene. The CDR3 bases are TGCGCCAGCAGCTTGCGGAAGGACAGCTACATGAACACTGAAGCTTTCTTT. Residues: CASSLRKDSYMNTEAFF.

In DNA, the CDR3 is TGCGCCAGCAGGGAAAGCCAGGGGAGTGCTGGCTACACCTTC. This translates into CASRESQGSAGYTF. This chain connects TRBV5-1 to TRBJ1-2, with D perhaps matching TRBD1 (6 bases). The V gene's germline CDR1 is SGHRS and CDR2 YFSETQ. The V gene lost 5 bases and the J gene lost 7 bases, with 18 bases spanning the gap. The CDR3 is 14 residues long.

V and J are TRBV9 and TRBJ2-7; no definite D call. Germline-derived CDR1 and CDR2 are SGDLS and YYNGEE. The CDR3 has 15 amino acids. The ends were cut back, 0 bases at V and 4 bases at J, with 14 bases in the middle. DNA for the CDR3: TGTGCCAGCAGCGTAGGGAGTGGGCTTTCTTACGAGCAGTACTTC. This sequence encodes CASSVGSGLSYEQYF.

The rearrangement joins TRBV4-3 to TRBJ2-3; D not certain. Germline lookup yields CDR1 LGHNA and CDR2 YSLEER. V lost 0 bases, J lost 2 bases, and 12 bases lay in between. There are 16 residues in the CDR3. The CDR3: CASSQDTLDPTDTQYF. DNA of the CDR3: TGCGCCAGCAGCCAAGATACGCTAGACCCCACAGATACGCAGTATTTT.

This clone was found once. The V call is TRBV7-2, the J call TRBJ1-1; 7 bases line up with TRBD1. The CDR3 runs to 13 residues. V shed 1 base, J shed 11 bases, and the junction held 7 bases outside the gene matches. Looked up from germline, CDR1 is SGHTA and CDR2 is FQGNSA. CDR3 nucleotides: TGTGCCAGCAGCTTAGGAAGGGGGCTCGATGCTTTCTTT. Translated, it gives CASSLGRGLDAFF.

The CDR3 bases are TGTGCCAGCACCCCAGGGACTAGCGACAATGAGCAGTTCTTC. Protein product: CASTPGTSDNEQFF. The chain has TRBV2 and TRBJ2-1; 10 bases align to TRBD2. J gave up 5 bases and V 7 bases, and 5 bases lay outside the gene matches. The CDR3 totals 14 residues. Germline CDR1 SNHLY, CDR2 FYNNEI.

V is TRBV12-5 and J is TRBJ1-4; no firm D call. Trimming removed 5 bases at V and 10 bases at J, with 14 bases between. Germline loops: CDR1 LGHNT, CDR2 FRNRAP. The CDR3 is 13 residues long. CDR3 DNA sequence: TGTGCTAGTGGTCCCGCTCTCGGTAGAAAACTGTTTTTT. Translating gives CASGPALGRKLFF.

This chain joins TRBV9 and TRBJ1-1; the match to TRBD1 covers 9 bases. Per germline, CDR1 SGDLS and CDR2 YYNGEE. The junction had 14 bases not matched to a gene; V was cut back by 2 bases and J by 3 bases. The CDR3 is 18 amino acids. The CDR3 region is CASSVADRGSGVDTEAFF. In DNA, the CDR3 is TGTGCCAGCAGCGTGGCGGACAGGGGATCGGGAGTGGACACTGAAGCTTTCTTT.